A selection of T cell receptor beta chains follows, all from one sample in a study of molecular identifiers for immune sequencing clone quantification. TCRdb reanalysed the PCR reads using MiXCR and keeps one entry per CDR3 protein. The repertoire holds 88,000 or so distinct CDR3 sequences, under 25% seen once, with approximately 1% in the top ten. Sequenced material: naive CD8+ T cells from blood, with Jurkat cell RNA spiked in. These receptors originate from a human donor in good health. Some libraries in this study had Jurkat cell RNA spiked in. CDR3s include the opening cysteine and the closing phenylalanine or tryptophan. Size is omitted from some rows. Given values are once, few, many or a class for expanded clones.

-	TRBV12-3/TRBV12-4	TRBJ2-1	CASTGGRYEQFF
many	TRBV29-1	TRBJ2-1	CSVEEGAGASYNEQFF
few	TRBV11-2	TRBJ2-3	CASSLDSTGGFVSTDTQYF
many	TRBV4-3	TRBJ1-1	CASSQRGQAEAFF
many	TRBV5-6	TRBJ2-7	CASSFPDPYEQYF
many	TRBV9	TRBJ2-3	CASSVVADLIFPPSTDTQYF
-	TRBV11-2	TRBJ2-3	CASKPGGGVGDYNTQYF
many	TRBV27	TRBJ2-7	CASSFAATYEQYF
many	TRBV27	TRBJ1-6	CASGILKNSPLHF
-	TRBV7-3	TRBJ2-1	CASSLMASGRAVNEQFF
many	TRBV5-1	TRBJ1-1	CASSLGQGRTEAFF
-	TRBV5-4	TRBJ2-5	CASSLGSEETQYF
many	TRBV5-1	TRBJ2-3	CASSGLAGGTDTQYF
-	TRBV30	TRBJ1-2	CAWSYLSGAYGYTF
few	TRBV20-1	TRBJ2-1	CSARDLRAGAYNEQFF
many	TRBV11-2	TRBJ1-1	CASSLVGVGTEAFF
few	TRBV19	TRBJ2-1	CASSALAEPTYNEQFF
many	TRBV20-1	TRBJ2-7	CSASDRNSYEQYF
many	TRBV29-1	TRBJ1-2	CSVAGAYYGYTF
-	TRBV6-5	TRBJ2-2	CASSRGENTGELFF
many	TRBV4-1	TRBJ2-3	CASSQSWADTQYF
many	TRBV4-2	TRBJ1-5	CASSYGTGENQPQHF
-	TRBV4-1	TRBJ2-7	CASSWDSYYEQYF
-	TRBV30	TRBJ2-7	CAWSVLAVDEQYF
many	TRBV20-1	TRBJ2-3	CSARARDYVSVTDTQYF
-	TRBV5-1	TRBJ1-5	CASSLAGGSNQPQHF
many	TRBV7-9	TRBJ1-1	CASSLAENTEAFF
few	TRBV30	TRBJ1-1	CAWSQGASTEAFF
-	TRBV7-6	TRBJ2-6	CASSVGQGLGFGANVLTF
many	TRBV5-6	TRBJ1-1	CASSLGQAMNTEAFF
many	TRBV7-6	TRBJ1-1	CASSPGGAFTEAFF
-	TRBV27	TRBJ2-1	CASSYGTNNEQFF
many	TRBV29-1	TRBJ2-3	CSVPGQMSTDTQYF
many	TRBV29-1	TRBJ2-5	CSAARATYQETQYF
-	TRBV3-1	TRBJ2-7	CASSPGGSALYEQYF
-	TRBV27	TRBJ1-1	CASRALHGAGAFF
-	TRBV6-4	TRBJ2-1	CASSDRGGGEQFF
many	TRBV18	TRBJ2-3	CASSPPGEVFSTDTQYF
many	TRBV7-3	TRBJ2-1	CASSLRGLVPYNEQFF
-	TRBV6-2/TRBV6-3	TRBJ1-2	CASSYGTGVGYTF
many	TRBV28	TRBJ2-5	CASSSPGRQQETQYF
many	TRBV4-1	TRBJ2-5	CASRSLAGGSQETQYF
-	TRBV15	TRBJ2-7	CATSRDLMGGDYEQYF
many	TRBV5-1	TRBJ1-1	CASSPGTGDLPNTEAFF
-	TRBV11-2	TRBJ1-6	CASSFPDRGDWSPLHF
many	TRBV27	TRBJ2-1	CASSTRTGEQFF
few	TRBV7-6	TRBJ2-7	CASSLSRIYEQYF
many	TRBV28	TRBJ1-1	CASSPGQGAHEAFF
-	TRBV6-5	TRBJ2-7	CASSYGPLSSYEQYF
many	TRBV27	TRBJ2-7	CASSSLGGTGFGEQYF
many	TRBV7-9	TRBJ2-7	CASSPRDSLSYEQYF
few	TRBV5-1	TRBJ2-7	CASSWDSSWEQYF
-	TRBV4-3	TRBJ2-1	CASSQDSQLASPHNEQCF
many	TRBV7-8	TRBJ1-2	CATKDALNYGYTF
many	TRBV29-1	TRBJ2-2	CSVDMNTGELFF
many	TRBV5-6	TRBJ2-7	CASSEAGESYEQYF
few	TRBV4-3	TRBJ2-1	CASSQDLGTDNEQFF